These 27 T cell receptor beta chains originate from one sample sequenced in a study of OX40 agonist ivuxolimab in advanced cancers. TCRdb keeps only in-frame clones here, not all; method: immunoSEQ multiplex PCR. The sample includes 30,000 to 45,000 clones, roughly 90% of them seen just once. The material sequenced was CD4+ or CD8+ T cells sorted from blood, taken in a trial of the OX40 agonist ivuxolimab. These receptors all come from an adult with an advanced solid tumor such as melanoma, head and neck, liver or kidney cancer.

The rearrangement links TRBV19 to TRBJ2-7; tentative D call: TRBD2 (6 bases). The CDR3 has 15 amino acids. V shed 7 bases and J shed 3 bases, with 19 bases lying between them. From germline, CDR1 is LNHDA and CDR2 SQIVND (reference sequence). The chain's CDR3 is CASTHFRDSVYEQYF. The CDR3 DNA follows: TGTGCCAGTACCCACTTCCGGGACTCAGTCTACGAGCAGTACTTC.

The chain employs TRBV28 and TRBJ2-1; 9 nucleotides match TRBD1. With 3 bases clipped from V and 2 bases from J, the junction kept 5 bases outside the gene matches. Germline V gene sequence: CDR1 MDHEN, CDR2 SYDVKM. The CDR3 runs 16 residues. The CDR3 sequence is CASSFFGTGPYNEQFF. Written as DNA, the CDR3 is TGTGCCAGCAGTTTCTTTGGGACAGGGCCCTACAATGAGCAGTTCTTC.

The rearrangement uses TRBV27 and TRBJ2-7, with D tentatively TRBD1 or TRBD2 (5 bases each). The CDR3 runs 15 residues. The V gene's germline CDR1 is MNHEY and CDR2 SMNVEV (reference sequence). The V end lost 6 bases, the J end lost 3 bases, and 18 bases lay between the germline ends. In DNA form, the CDR3 reads TGTGCCAGCAGCCCTGACGGGACGGGTTACTACGAGCAGTACTTC. Translated, it gives CASSPDGTGYYEQYF.

This chain joins TRBV27 and TRBJ1-1; TRBD1 aligns across 7 bases. This CDR3 is 15 amino acids long. Germline CDR1 and CDR2: MNHEY and SMNVEV (reference sequence). The V gene end was trimmed by 2 bases and the J gene end by 0 bases; junction bases not matched to a gene: 3. CDR3 DNA sequence: TGTGCCAGCAGTTTAATAGGGGGCCTGAACACTGAAGCTTTCTTT. It codes for CASSLIGGLNTEAFF.

The chain carries TRBV5-1 and TRBJ2-1; D might be TRBD1 or TRBD2, each matching 5 bases. From germline, CDR1 is SGHRS and CDR2 YFSETQ. Trimming removed 0 bases at V and 8 bases at J, with 9 bases between. The CDR3 spans 13 residues. CDR3 DNA sequence: TGCGCCAGCAGCTTGGATGGGGGTTATGAGCAGTTCTTC. It is translated as CASSLDGGYEQFF.

This chain uses TRBV18 with TRBJ1-2; TRBD1 matches at 11 bases. Trimming took 6 bases from V and 4 from J; bases not matched to a gene: 10. Germline V gene lookup returns CDR1 KGHSH and CDR2 LQKENI. The CDR3 is 16 residues long. This chain's CDR3 is CASSPEGTGGAYGYTF. The CDR3 DNA follows: TGTGCCAGCTCCCCCGAGGGGACAGGGGGAGCCTATGGCTACACCTTC.

This chain links TRBV2 with TRBJ2-1; D ambiguous. CDR1 SNHLY and CDR2 FYNNEI come from the germline V gene. Trimming took off 4 bases at V and 4 bases at J, with 8 bases between the two ends. The CDR3 length is 13 residues. CDR3 residues: CASSGIVYNEQFF. The CDR3, as DNA: TGTGCCAGCAGTGGAATAGTATACAATGAGCAGTTCTTC.

Comment on this clone: It may be a read error: a sequence one base away is much more abundant. Other DNA sequences in this sample translate to the same CDR3. V gene TRBV5-1 combines with J gene TRBJ1-2, with D tentatively TRBD1 (5 bases). CDR3 length: 18 amino acids. CDR1 is SGHRS, CDR2 YFSETQ, per germline. The chain's CDR3 is CASTFDGGEVGANYGYTF. The CDR3 DNA reads TGTGCCAGCACCTTTGATGGAGGGGAGGTCGGAGCTAACTATGGCTACACCTTC.

This clone was counted a few times. V is TRBV9 and J is TRBJ2-3; TRBD2 might be the D (6 bases). Trimming cost V 4 bases and J 4 bases, with 13 bases left between them. Germline assignment: CDR1 SGDLS and CDR2 YYNGEE. This CDR3 spans 14 amino acids. The CDR3 reads CASSPGGGADTQYF. Written as DNA, the CDR3 is TGTGCCAGCAGCCCAGGTGGCGGGGCAGATACGCAGTATTTT.

This clone was seen only once. The rearrangement uses TRBV5-1 and TRBJ2-2; D unclear. Trimming shortened V by 2 bases and J by 4 bases, and 9 bases separated the two germline ends. Germline CDR1 SGHRS, CDR2 YFSETQ. This CDR3 is built from 14 residues. The CDR3 sequence: CASSFLVVTGELFF. CDR3 sequence (DNA): TGCGCCAGCAGCTTTCTTGTAGTCACCGGGGAGCTGTTTTTT.

The J gene is TRBJ2-3, the V gene TRBV19; no firm D call. CDR1 LNHDA and CDR2 SQIVND come from the germline V gene (reference sequence). The CDR3 runs to 16 residues. Trimming stripped 0 bases from V and 2 bases from J, with 12 bases between. The CDR3 sequence is CASSIEKGLPTDTQYF. The CDR3 DNA is TGTGCCAGTAGTATAGAGAAGGGCTTGCCCACAGATACGCAGTATTTT. Using reference TRBV19 and TRBJ2-3 for the parts outside the CDR3, the full variable domain is DGGITQSPKYLFRKEGQNVTLSCEQNLNHDAMYWYRQDPGQGLRLIYYSQIVNDFQKGDIAEGYSVSREKKESFPLTVTSAQKNPTAFYLCASSIEKGLPTDTQYFGPGTRLTVL.

This rearrangement joins TRBV25-1 to TRBJ2-1; TRBD1 agrees at 9 bases. The V gene's germline CDR1 is MGHDK and CDR2 SYGVNS. Trimming cost V 6 bases and J 8 bases; bases outside gene matches: 8. CDR3 length: 14 amino acids. Here the CDR3 reads CASRPGQGSDEQFF. In DNA form, the CDR3 reads TGTGCCAGCAGACCGGGACAGGGCAGCGATGAGCAGTTCTTC.

Only one count was recorded for this clone. The junction shows a germline mismatch at one end, possibly a read error. The chain combines TRBV5-1 with TRBJ1-3; no definite D call. This CDR3 has 12 residues. CDR1 is SGHRS, CDR2 YFSETQ, per germline. CDR3 nucleotide sequence: TGCGCCAGCAGCTTGGTTGGAGACACCATATATTTT. Its protein product is CASSLVGDTIYF. Full variable domain (rest looked up from reference TRBV5-1 and TRBJ1-3): KAGVTQTPRYLIKTRGQQVTLSCSPISGHRSVSWYQQTPGQGLQFLFEYFSETQRNKGNFPGRFSGRQFSNSRSEMNVSTLELGDSALYLCASSLVGDTIYFGEGSWLTVV.

This chain uses TRBV7-6 with TRBJ2-7; 8 nucleotides agree with TRBD1. CDR1 and CDR2 (germline): SGHVS, FNYEAQ. The CDR3 is 14 residues long. J gave up 4 bases and V 2 bases, and 4 bases lay outside the gene matches. Here the CDR3 DNA reads TGTGCCAGCAGCTTACTAGACAGGGGTTACGAGCAGTACTTC. It translates to CASSLLDRGYEQYF.

The chain employs TRBV10-3 and TRBJ2-7; D may be TRBD1 (7 bases). V dropped 2 bases and J dropped 2 bases, with 16 bases sitting between them. From germline, CDR1 is ENHRY and CDR2 SYGVKD. The CDR3 runs 16 residues. The CDR3 DNA follows: TGTGCCATCAGTGAGGATACAGGGGACTTCCCCTACGAGCAGTACTTC. This codes for CAISEDTGDFPYEQYF.

CDR3 loop: CASKLMGQNTGELFF. The CDR3 bases are TGTGCCAGCAAACTTATGGGTCAGAACACCGGGGAGCTGTTTTTT. The V and J genes are TRBV6-1 and TRBJ2-2; D gene ambiguous. The CDR3 sequence is 15 residues long. V was pared by 7 bases and J by 1 base, with 13 bases between. CDR1 and CDR2 (germline): MNHNS, SASEGT.

The V call is TRBV4-1, the J call TRBJ2-1; possibly TRBD2 for D (5 bases). Trimming shortened V by 0 bases and J by 7 bases, and 16 bases separated the two germline ends. The germline V gene encodes CDR1 MGHRA and CDR2 YSYEKL. The CDR3 covers 16 residues. The CDR3 nucleotides are TGCGCCAGCAGCCAAGAACGACTACCCCCGGGGAATGAGCAGTTCTTC. Protein sequence: CASSQERLPPGNEQFF.

The chain employs TRBV27 and TRBJ1-2; D gene ambiguous. The CDR3 consists of 14 residues. In germline, CDR1 is MNHEY, CDR2 SMNVEV (reference sequence). V was cut by 2 bases and J by 2 bases, with 9 bases left in between. CDR3 region: CASSLTGWNYGYTF. CDR3 coding DNA: TGTGCCAGCAGTTTAACCGGGTGGAACTATGGCTACACCTTC.

In the case of this clone: The sample has other DNA sequences that encode this CDR3 too. The chain recombines TRBV5-6 with TRBJ2-1, with 7 nucleotides matching TRBD2. Germline V gene lookup returns CDR1 SGHDT and CDR2 YYEEEE. CDR3 length: 16 residues. V lost 0 bases and J lost 4; bases outside the gene matches: 7. CDR3 nucleotides: TGTGCCAGCAGCTTGGCCGCCGGGGGGACTTACAATGAGCAGTTCTTC. The encoded protein is CASSLAAGGTYNEQFF.

The V gene is TRBV5-1, the J gene TRBJ1-1; D is unresolved. CDR1 is SGHRS and CDR2 is YFSETQ in the germline V gene. Trimming took 4 bases from V and 4 from J, leaving 8 bases between them. This CDR3 has 12 amino acids. DNA for the CDR3: TGCGCCAGCAGCGATGGAGGCACTGAAGCTTTCTTT. Amino acid sequence: CASSDGGTEAFF.

This chain uses TRBV27 with TRBJ2-7; possibly TRBD1 for D (6 bases). This CDR3 is built from 14 residues. V was cut by 1 base and J by 5 bases, with 12 bases left in between. Per germline, CDR1 MNHEY and CDR2 SMNVEV (reference sequence). CDR3 DNA: TGTGCCAGCAGTTTATTTGGACAGATGGACGAGCAGTACTTC. Amino acid sequence: CASSLFGQMDEQYF.

The chain uses TRBV5-8 and TRBJ2-7, with a weak D call TRBD1 (5 bases). Germline V gene data show CDR1 as SGHTS and CDR2 as YDEGEE. The germline V and J ends were trimmed by 4 bases and 0 bases, with 14 bases remaining between them. The CDR3 consists of 15 residues. This CDR3 is CASSRSDRSSYEQYF. The CDR3 nucleotides read TGTGCCAGCAGCCGTTCCGACAGAAGCTCCTACGAGCAGTACTTC.

This chain uses TRBV7-9 with TRBJ1-5; D is uncertain. This CDR3 has 15 residues. V was pared by 4 bases and J by 1 base, with 11 bases between. Per germline, CDR1 SEHNR and CDR2 FQNEAQ (reference sequence). CDR3 sequence: CASSYSGESNQPQHF. CDR3 DNA: TGTGCCAGCAGCTACTCCGGGGAAAGCAATCAGCCCCAGCATTTT.

The chain recombines TRBV6-5 with TRBJ2-7; D is uncertain. Per germline, CDR1 MNHEY and CDR2 SVGAGI. V dropped 2 bases and J dropped 1 base, with 9 bases sitting between them. The CDR3 runs to 14 residues. Written as DNA, the CDR3 is TGTGCCAGCAGTTACATGGGCGGTTCCTACGAGCAGTACTTC. It yields the protein CASSYMGGSYEQYF.

V and J are TRBV10-3 and TRBJ1-2, with a possible D match to TRBD1 (6 bases). From germline, CDR1 is ENHRY and CDR2 SYGVKD. V dropped 0 bases and J dropped 5 bases, with 13 bases sitting between them. CDR3 size: 15 residues. The CDR3 DNA is TGTGCCATCAGTGAGTCGATTTCAGGGGAATATGGCTACACCTTC. It specifies CAISESISGEYGYTF.

The chain has TRBV10-3 and TRBJ2-2; tentative D call: TRBD2 (6 bases). Germline CDR1 is ENHRY and CDR2 is SYGVKD. The CDR3 runs to 11 residues. The V end lost 9 bases, the J end lost 11 bases, and 13 bases lay between the germline ends. The CDR3, as DNA: TGTGCCATGGGGGAGGATGTAGAGCTGTTTTTT. Translating it yields CAMGEDVELFF.

In DNA form, the CDR3 reads TGTGCCAGCAGCGAGCCCCTAGCGGGGGGGCAGGAGACCCAGTACTTC. Residues: CASSEPLAGGQETQYF. The chain recombines TRBV9 with TRBJ2-5; 12 bases map to TRBD2. The V segment lost 3 bases and the J segment 5 bases; nucleotides outside the gene matches: 8. The germline V gene has CDR1 SGDLS and CDR2 YYNGEE. The CDR3 length is 16 residues.